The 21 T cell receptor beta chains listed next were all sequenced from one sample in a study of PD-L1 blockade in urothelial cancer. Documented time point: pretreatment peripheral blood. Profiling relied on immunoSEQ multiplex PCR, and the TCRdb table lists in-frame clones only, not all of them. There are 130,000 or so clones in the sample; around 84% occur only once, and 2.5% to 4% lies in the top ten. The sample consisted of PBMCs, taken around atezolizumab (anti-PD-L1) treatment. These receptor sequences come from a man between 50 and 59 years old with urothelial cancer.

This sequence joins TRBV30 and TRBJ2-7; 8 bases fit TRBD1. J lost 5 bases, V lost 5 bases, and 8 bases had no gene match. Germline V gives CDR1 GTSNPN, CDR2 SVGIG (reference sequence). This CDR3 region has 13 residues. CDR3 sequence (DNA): TGTGCCTGGGGACGCGGACAGGGCCACGAGCAGTACTTC. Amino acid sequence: CAWGRGQGHEQYF. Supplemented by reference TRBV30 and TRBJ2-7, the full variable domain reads SQTIHQWPATLVQPVGSPLSLECTVEGTSNPNLYWYRQAAGRGLQLLFYSVGIGQISSEVPQNLSASRPQDRQFILSSKKLLLSDSGFYLCAWGRGQGHEQYFGPGTRLTVT.

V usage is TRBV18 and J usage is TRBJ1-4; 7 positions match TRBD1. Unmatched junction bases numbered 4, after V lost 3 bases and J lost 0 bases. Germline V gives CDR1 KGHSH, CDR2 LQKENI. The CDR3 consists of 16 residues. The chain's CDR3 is CASSPQGGPTNEKLFF. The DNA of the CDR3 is TGTGCCAGCTCACCTCAAGGGGGCCCAACTAATGAAAAACTGTTTTTT.

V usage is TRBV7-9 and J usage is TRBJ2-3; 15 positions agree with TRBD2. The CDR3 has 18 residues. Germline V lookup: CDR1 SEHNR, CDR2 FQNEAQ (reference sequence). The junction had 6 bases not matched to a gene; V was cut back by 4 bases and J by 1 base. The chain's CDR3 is CASSSSRTSGRGTDTQYF. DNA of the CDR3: TGTGCCAGCAGCTCTAGCCGGACTAGCGGGAGGGGCACAGATACGCAGTATTTT.

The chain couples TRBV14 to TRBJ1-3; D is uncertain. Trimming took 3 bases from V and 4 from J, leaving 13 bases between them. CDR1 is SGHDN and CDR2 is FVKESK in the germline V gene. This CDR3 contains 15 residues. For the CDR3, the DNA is TGTGCCAGCAGCCAGCCAGGATCTTTAGGAAACACCATATATTTT. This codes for CASSQPGSLGNTIYF.

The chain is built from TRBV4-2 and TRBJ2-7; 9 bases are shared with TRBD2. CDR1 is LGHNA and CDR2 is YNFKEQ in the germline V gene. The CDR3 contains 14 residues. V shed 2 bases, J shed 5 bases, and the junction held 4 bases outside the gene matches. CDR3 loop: CASSQLASGNEQYF. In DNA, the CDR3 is TGTGCCAGCAGCCAACTTGCTAGCGGGAACGAGCAGTACTTC.

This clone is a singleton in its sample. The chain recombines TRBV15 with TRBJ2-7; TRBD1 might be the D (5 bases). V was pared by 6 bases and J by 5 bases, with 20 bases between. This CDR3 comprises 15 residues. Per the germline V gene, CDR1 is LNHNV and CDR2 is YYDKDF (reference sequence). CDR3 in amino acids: CATRANLVGRDEQYF. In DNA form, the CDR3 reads TGTGCCACCAGGGCTAACTTAGTTGGCAGGGACGAGCAGTACTTC. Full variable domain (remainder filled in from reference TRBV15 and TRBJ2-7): DAMVIQNPRYQVTQFGKPVTLSCSQTLNHNVMYWYQQKSSQAPKLLFHYYDKDFNNEADTPDNFQSRRPNTSFCFLDIRSPGLGDTAMYLCATRANLVGRDEQYFGPGTRLTVT.

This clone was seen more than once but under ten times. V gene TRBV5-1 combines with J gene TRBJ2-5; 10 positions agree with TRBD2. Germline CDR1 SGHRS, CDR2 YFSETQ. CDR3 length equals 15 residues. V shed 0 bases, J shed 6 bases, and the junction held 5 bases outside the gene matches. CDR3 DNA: TGCGCCAGCAGCTTGGCAGCGGGAGGGCCGCAGACCCAGTACTTC. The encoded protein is CASSLAAGGPQTQYF.

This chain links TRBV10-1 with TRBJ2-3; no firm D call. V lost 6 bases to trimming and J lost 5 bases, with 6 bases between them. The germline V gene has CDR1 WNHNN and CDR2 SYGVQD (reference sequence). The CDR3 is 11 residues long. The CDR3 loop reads CASSFGDTQYF. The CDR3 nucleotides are TGCGCCAGCAGCTTCGGAGATACGCAGTATTTT.

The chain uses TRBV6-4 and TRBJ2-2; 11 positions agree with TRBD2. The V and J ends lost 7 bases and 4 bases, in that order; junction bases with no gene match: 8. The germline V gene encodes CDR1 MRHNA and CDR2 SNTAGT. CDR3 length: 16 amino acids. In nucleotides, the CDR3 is TGTGCCAGCACCGAAACTAGCGGGAGTCCCACCGGGGAGCTGTTTTTT. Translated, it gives CASTETSGSPTGELFF.

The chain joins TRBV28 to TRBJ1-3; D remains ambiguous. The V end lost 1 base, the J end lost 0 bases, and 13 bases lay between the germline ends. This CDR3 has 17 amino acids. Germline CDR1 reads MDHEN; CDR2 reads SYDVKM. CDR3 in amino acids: CASSLFGGGLSGNTIYF. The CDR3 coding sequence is TGTGCCAGCAGTTTATTTGGCGGAGGCCTCTCTGGAAACACCATATATTTT.

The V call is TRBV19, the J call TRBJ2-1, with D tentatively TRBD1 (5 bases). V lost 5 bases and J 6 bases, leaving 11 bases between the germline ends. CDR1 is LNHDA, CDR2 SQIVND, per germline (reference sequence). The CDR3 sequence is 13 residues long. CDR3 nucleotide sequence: TGTGCCAGTAGTCCTCGACAGTCCAATGAGCAGTTCTTC. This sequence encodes CASSPRQSNEQFF. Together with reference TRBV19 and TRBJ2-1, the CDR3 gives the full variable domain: DGGITQSPKYLFRKEGQNVTLSCEQNLNHDAMYWYRQDPGQGLRLIYYSQIVNDFQKGDIAEGYSVSREKKESFPLTVTSAQKNPTAFYLCASSPRQSNEQFFGPGTRLTVL.

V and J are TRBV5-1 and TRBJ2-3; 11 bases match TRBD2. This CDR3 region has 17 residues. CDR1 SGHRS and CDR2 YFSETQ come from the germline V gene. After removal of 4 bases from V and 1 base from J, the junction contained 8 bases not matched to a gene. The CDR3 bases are TGCGCCAGCAGCAGGTGGACTAGCGGGCCCCGCACAGATACGCAGTATTTT. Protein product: CASSRWTSGPRTDTQYF. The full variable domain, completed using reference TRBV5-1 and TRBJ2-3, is KAGVTQTPRYLIKTRGQQVTLSCSPISGHRSVSWYQQTPGQGLQFLFEYFSETQRNKGNFPGRFSGRQFSNSRSEMNVSTLELGDSALYLCASSRWTSGPRTDTQYFGPGTRLTVL.

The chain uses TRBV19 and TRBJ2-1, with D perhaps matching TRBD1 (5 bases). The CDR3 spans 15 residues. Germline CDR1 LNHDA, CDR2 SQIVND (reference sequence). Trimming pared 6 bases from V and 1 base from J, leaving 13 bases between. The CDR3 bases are TGTGCCAGTAGAGTAGGGGTCGGGTCCTACAATGAGCAGTTCTTC. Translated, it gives CASRVGVGSYNEQFF.

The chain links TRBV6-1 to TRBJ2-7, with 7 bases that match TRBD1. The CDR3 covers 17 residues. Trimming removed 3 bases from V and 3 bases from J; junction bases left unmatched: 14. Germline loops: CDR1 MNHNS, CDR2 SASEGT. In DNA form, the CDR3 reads TGTGCCAGCAGTGATGCCGGATTTTGGGACAGAGACTACGAGCAGTACTTC. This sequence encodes CASSDAGFWDRDYEQYF.

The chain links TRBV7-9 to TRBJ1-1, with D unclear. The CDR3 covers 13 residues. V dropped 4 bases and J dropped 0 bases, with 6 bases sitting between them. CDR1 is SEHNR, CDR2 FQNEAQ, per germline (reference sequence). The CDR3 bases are TGTGCCAGCAGCTATGAGGTGAACACTGAAGCTTTCTTT. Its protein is CASSYEVNTEAFF.

Here the CDR3 DNA reads TGTGCCAGCAGCGTAGCTTTCACCGGGGAGCTGTTTTTT. Residues: CASSVAFTGELFF. V is TRBV9 and J is TRBJ2-2; D is unresolved. The CDR3 loop spans 13 amino acids. Germline V gives CDR1 SGDLS, CDR2 YYNGEE. The V and J ends lost 0 bases and 4 bases respectively, with 4 bases between them.

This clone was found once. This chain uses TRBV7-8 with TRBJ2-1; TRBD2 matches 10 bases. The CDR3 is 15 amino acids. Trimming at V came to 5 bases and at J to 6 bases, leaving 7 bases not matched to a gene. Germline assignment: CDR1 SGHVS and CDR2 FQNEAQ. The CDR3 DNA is TGTGCCAGCAGCCGAGCGGGAGGGCCCCCCAATGAGCAGTTCTTC. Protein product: CASSRAGGPPNEQFF.

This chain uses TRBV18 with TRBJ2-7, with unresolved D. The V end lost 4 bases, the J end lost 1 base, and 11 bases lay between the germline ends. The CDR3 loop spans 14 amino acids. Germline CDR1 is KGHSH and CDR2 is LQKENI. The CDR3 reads CASSQTVGSYEQYF. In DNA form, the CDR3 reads TGTGCCAGCTCACAAACAGTAGGATCCTACGAGCAGTACTTC.

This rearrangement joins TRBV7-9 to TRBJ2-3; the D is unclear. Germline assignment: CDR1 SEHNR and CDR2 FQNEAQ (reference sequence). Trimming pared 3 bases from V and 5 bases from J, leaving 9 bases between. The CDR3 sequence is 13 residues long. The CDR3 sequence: CASSFTRKDTQYF. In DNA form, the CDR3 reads TGTGCCAGCAGCTTCACTCGAAAAGATACGCAGTATTTT. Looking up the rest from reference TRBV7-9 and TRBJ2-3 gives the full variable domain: DTGVSQNPRHKITKRGQNVTFRCDPISEHNRLYWYRQTLGQGPEFLTYFQNEAQLEKSRLLSDRFSAERPKGSFSTLEIQRTEQGDSAMYLCASSFTRKDTQYFGPGTRLTVL.

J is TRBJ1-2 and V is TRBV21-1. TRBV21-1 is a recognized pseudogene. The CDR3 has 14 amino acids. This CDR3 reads CASSLKQFNYGYTF. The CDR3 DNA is TGTGCCAGCAGCCTCAAGCAATTTAACTATGGCTACACCTTC.

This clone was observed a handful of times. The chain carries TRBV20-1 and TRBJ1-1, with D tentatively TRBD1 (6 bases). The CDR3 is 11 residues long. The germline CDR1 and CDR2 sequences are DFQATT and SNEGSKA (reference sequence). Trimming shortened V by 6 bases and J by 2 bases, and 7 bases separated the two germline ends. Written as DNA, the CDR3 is TGCAGTGCCAGGGGTAACACTGAAGCTTTCTTT. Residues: CSARGNTEAFF.